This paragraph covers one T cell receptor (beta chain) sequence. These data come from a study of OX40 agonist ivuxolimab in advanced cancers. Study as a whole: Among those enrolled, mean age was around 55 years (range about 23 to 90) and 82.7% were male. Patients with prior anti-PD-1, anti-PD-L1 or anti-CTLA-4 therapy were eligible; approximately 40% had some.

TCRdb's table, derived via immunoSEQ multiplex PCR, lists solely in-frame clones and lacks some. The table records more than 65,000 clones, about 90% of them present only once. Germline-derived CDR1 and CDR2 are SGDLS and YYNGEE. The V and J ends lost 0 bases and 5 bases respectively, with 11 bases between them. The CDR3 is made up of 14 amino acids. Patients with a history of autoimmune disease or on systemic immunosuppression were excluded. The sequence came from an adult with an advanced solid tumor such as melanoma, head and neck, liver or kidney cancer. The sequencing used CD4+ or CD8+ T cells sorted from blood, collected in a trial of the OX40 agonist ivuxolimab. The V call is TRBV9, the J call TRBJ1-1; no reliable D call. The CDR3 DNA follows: TGTGCCAGCAGCGTAGGAACGGCTAGTACTGAAGCTTTCTTT. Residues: CASSVGTASTEAFF.